This record concerns one T cell receptor beta chain sequence. The investigators split CD4+ cells into a CD45RA+ naive subset and a CD45RA-negative memory subset. Per the authors' pipeline: ImmunoSEQ sequences covered only the junction and lacked quality scores; filtering therefore differed. Clones were read by immunoSEQ multiplex PCR, and TCRdb kept only the in-frame ones, dropping some. The DNA gave D and trimming, while V, J and clone size come from that table. Seen here are some 2.1 million clones, roughly 94% observed once, and the top ten hold 0.13%. These data are taken from a study of shared clonotypes between healthy human individuals. Trimming took off 3 bases at V and 1 base at J, with 14 bases between the two ends. CDR1 and CDR2 (germline): MNHNS, SASEGT. The CDR3 length is 16 residues.

The receptor's source is a man aged 18 to 30 in good health. V gene TRBV6-1 combines with J gene TRBJ2-3; D may be TRBD2 (7 bases). The material sequenced was naive CD4+ T cells sorted from blood. Subset meaning: CD45RA+ positively selected. The CDR3 coding sequence is TGTGCCAGCAGTGACTTTACGGGGGGCGGCACAGATACGCAGTATTTT. This sequence encodes CASSDFTGGGTDTQYF.